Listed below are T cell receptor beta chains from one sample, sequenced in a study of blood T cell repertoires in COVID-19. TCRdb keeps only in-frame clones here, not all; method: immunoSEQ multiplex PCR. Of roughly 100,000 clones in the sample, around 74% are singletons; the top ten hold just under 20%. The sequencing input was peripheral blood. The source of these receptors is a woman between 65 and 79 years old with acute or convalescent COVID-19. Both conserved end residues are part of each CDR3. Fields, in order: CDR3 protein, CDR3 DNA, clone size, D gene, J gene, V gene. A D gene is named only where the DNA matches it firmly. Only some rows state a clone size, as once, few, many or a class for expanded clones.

CAWSRGTALNTGELFF,TGTGCCTGGAGTAGAGGGACAGCACTGAACACCGGGGAGCTGTTTTTT,NA,TRBD1,TRBJ2-2,TRBV30
CASSQSGNGYTF,TGTGCCAGCAGCCAGTCCGGTAACGGCTACACCTTC,few,NA,TRBJ1-2,TRBV3-1/TRBV3-2
CASRLDRGQSEAFF,TGTGCCAGCAGACTAGACAGGGGGCAAAGTGAAGCTTTCTTT,many,TRBD1,TRBJ1-1,TRBV6-5
CASSQAPGQGAYEQYF,TGCGCCAGCAGCCAAGCGCCGGGACAGGGGGCCTACGAGCAGTACTTC,NA,TRBD1,TRBJ2-7,TRBV4-1
CASSQGQGDQPQHF,TGCGCCAGCAGCCAGGGACAGGGAGATCAGCCCCAGCATTTT,NA,TRBD1,TRBJ1-5,TRBV5-1
CAISRATGPANYGYTF,TGTGCCATCAGTAGGGCTACAGGTCCAGCTAACTATGGCTACACCTTC,NA,NA,TRBJ1-2,TRBV10-3
CASSPRGADTETQYF,TGTGCCAGCAGCCCCCGGGGGGCGGACACTGAGACCCAGTACTTC,NA,NA,TRBJ2-5,TRBV11-2
CASKGLVPYEQYF,TGTGCCAGCAAAGGACTAGTCCCCTACGAGCAGTACTTC,few,TRBD2,TRBJ2-7,TRBV27
CASSLEGRANSPLHF,TGTGCCAGCAGCTTAGAGGGCAGGGCTAATTCACCCCTCCACTTT,few,NA,TRBJ1-6,TRBV7-2
CASSLAGTYEQYF,TGCGCCAGCAGCTTGGCGGGGACCTACGAGCAGTACTTC,NA,NA,TRBJ2-7,TRBV5-1
CASSSTGVAYEQYF,TGTGCCAGCAGCTCGACAGGGGTTGCCTACGAGCAGTACTTC,NA,TRBD1,TRBJ2-7,TRBV7-9
CASSKRDRGGIGELFF,TGTGCCAGCAGCAAGCGGGACAGGGGTGGCATCGGGGAGCTGTTTTTT,few,TRBD1,TRBJ2-2,TRBV7-2
CASSLGQGLLNQPQHF,TGTGCCAGCAGCTTAGGTCAGGGTCTGCTCAATCAGCCCCAGCATTTT,NA,NA,TRBJ1-5,TRBV7-2
CASSTGGGFLNTEAFF,TGTGCCAGCAGCACAGGGGGCGGCTTCTTAAACACTGAAGCTTTCTTT,NA,TRBD1,TRBJ1-1,TRBV7-9
CSVEEASGGSYEQFF,TGCAGCGTTGAAGAAGCTAGCGGGGGTTCTTATGAGCAGTTCTTC,NA,TRBD2,TRBJ2-1,TRBV29-1
CASSTEGNTIYF,TGTGCCAGCAGCACAGAAGGAAACACCATATATTTT,NA,NA,TRBJ1-3,TRBV7-9